This T cell receptor beta chain originates from a study of T cells in Graves' hyperthyroidism and ophthalmopathy. On the study more broadly: The blood sample was taken at first diagnosis, before treatment began.

Amplification targeted TCR beta CDR3 regions from RNA transcripts. The HTBI set primed first-round TCR CDR3 RT-PCR. MiXCR, run by TCRdb on the multiplex PCR reads, gives a single entry per CDR3 protein. The sample includes over 350,000 distinct CDR3 sequences, over 13% of them seen just once. Germline-derived CDR1 and CDR2 are LNHDA and SQIVND (reference sequence). Trimming took 5 bases from V and 2 from J; bases not matched to a gene: 7. The CDR3 has 15 amino acids. This clonotype was counted between two and nine times. Antigen unknown. Study-level findings and limits: Also found in blood were most expanded thyroid clonotypes above 0.001.

Sequenced sample: blood. The receptor was isolated from a man aged 45 to 65 with Graves' ophthalmopathy. The rearrangement joins TRBV19 to TRBJ1-2; the match to TRBD1 covers 8 bases. The CDR3 nucleotides are TGTGCCAGTAGTCCTCAGGGACAGGAGAACTATGGCTACACCTTC. This gives the protein CASSPQGQENYGYTF.